This T cell receptor (beta chain) is from a study of cytomegalovirus exposure and HLA in healthy donors. Findings of the study overall: Fewer N-insertions than the roughly 670-donor mean were reportedly shown by an Asian-associated ancestry cluster in a later analysis.

13 Jbeta primers and 60 Vbeta primers were used for the PCR. Sequenced by immunoSEQ multiplex PCR; TCRdb stores in-frame clones only, minus some. The sample consists of around 100,000 clones, around 80% of them appearing once. Comment on this clone: Its antigen remains unknown.

Specimen: PBMCs. This receptor was identified in a female donor in good health and CMV-seropositive.

This chain's CDR3 is CASSYQGGTQYF. The DNA of the CDR3 is TGTGCCAGCAGCTACCAGGGTGGGACCCAGTACTTC. The chain links TRBV11-3 to TRBJ2-5; D possibly corresponds to TRBD1 (5 bases). Trimming took 4 bases from V and 7 from J, leaving 10 bases between them. Looked up from germline, CDR1 is SGHNT and CDR2 is YENEEA. CDR3 length: 12 residues.